Shown below are 27 T cell receptor beta chains from a single sample sequenced in a study of glioma-infiltrating T cells after dendritic cell vaccination. Profiling relied on immunoSEQ multiplex PCR, and the TCRdb table lists in-frame clones only, not all of them. The data contain about 82,000 clones, roughly 90% of them singletons. The sample consisted of blood, taken before dendritic cell vaccination. The source of these receptors is a human donor with glioblastoma.

J is TRBJ1-4 and V is TRBV9, with TRBD1 as a possible D gene (5 bases). The CDR3 runs 15 residues. CDR1 and CDR2 (germline): SGDLS, YYNGEE. V was pared by 0 bases and J by 7 bases, with 13 bases between. The CDR3 DNA sequence: TGTGCCAGCAGCGTAGAGGGGTTCTCGTCTGAAAAACTGTTTTTT. Its protein product is CASSVEGFSSEKLFF.

J is TRBJ2-7 and V is TRBV11-2, with TRBD2 identical over 14 bases. V shed 5 bases, J shed 2 bases, and the junction held 2 bases outside the gene matches. The CDR3 has 15 residues. Germline V CDR1 and CDR2: SGHAT, FQNNGV. The CDR3 sequence: CASSQGLAGAYEQYF. The CDR3 DNA reads TGTGCCAGCAGCCAGGGACTAGCGGGGGCCTACGAGCAGTACTTC.

The chain is built from TRBV2 and TRBJ1-3; D unresolved. Per the germline V gene, CDR1 is SNHLY and CDR2 is FYNNEI. The CDR3 has 16 residues. V lost 2 bases, J lost 4 bases, and 15 bases lay in between. CDR3 sequence reads: CASSEIPRGLGNTIYF. Written as DNA, the CDR3 is TGTGCCAGCAGTGAAATCCCCCGAGGGCTCGGAAACACCATATATTTT. The complete variable domain, with remaining parts taken from reference TRBV2 and TRBJ1-3, reads EPEVTQTPSHQVTQMGQEVILRCVPISNHLYFYWYRQILGQKVEFLVSFYNNEISEKSEIFDDQFSVERPDGSNFTLKIRSTKLEDSAMYFCASSEIPRGLGNTIYFGEGSWLTVV.

This chain joins TRBV27 and TRBJ1-5; maybe TRBD1 (6 bases). CDR3 length: 17 residues. From germline, CDR1 is MNHEY and CDR2 SMNVEV (reference sequence). V shed 0 bases and J shed 2 bases, with 14 bases lying between them. CDR3 sequence reads: CASSLSLSGVGNQPQHF. The CDR3 DNA follows: TGTGCCAGCAGTTTATCGCTTTCAGGGGTGGGCAATCAGCCCCAGCATTTT.

The rearrangement uses TRBV5-1 and TRBJ1-1, with TRBD1 matching over 7 bases. The V and J ends lost 3 bases and 2 bases, in that order; junction bases with no gene match: 7. This CDR3 contains 15 residues. Germline-derived CDR1 and CDR2 are SGHRS and YFSETQ. This CDR3 is CASSWTGDYNTEAFF. In nucleotides, the CDR3 is TGCGCCAGCAGCTGGACAGGAGACTATAACACTGAAGCTTTCTTT. Full variable domain (missing parts from reference TRBV5-1 and TRBJ1-1): KAGVTQTPRYLIKTRGQQVTLSCSPISGHRSVSWYQQTPGQGLQFLFEYFSETQRNKGNFPGRFSGRQFSNSRSEMNVSTLELGDSALYLCASSWTGDYNTEAFFGQGTRLTVV.

The V and J genes are TRBV5-4 and TRBJ1-2, with 7 bases aligning to TRBD1. CDR1 SGHNT and CDR2 YYREEE come from the germline V gene (reference sequence). V lost 6 bases to trimming and J lost 4 bases; unmatched junction nucleotides: 9. This CDR3 comprises 14 residues. The CDR3, as DNA: TGTGCCAGCAACGGACACAGGGGTAGCTATGGCTACACCTTC. Protein sequence: CASNGHRGSYGYTF. The variable domain in full, with the rest retrieved from reference TRBV5-4 and TRBJ1-2, is ETGVTQSPTHLIKTRGQQVTLRCSSQSGHNTVSWYQQALGQGPQFIFQYYREEENGRGNFPPRFSGLQFPNYSSELNVNALELDDSALYLCASNGHRGSYGYTFGSGTRLTVV.

This clone is a singleton in its sample. This chain uses TRBV5-1 with TRBJ2-3; D not resolved. V gave up 0 bases and J gave up 2 bases, with 13 bases separating them. CDR1 and CDR2 (germline): SGHRS, YFSETQ. The CDR3 has 16 amino acids. CDR3 in amino acids: CASSLGRGTITDTQYF. CDR3 in DNA: TGCGCCAGCAGCTTGGGGCGCGGTACTATCACAGATACGCAGTATTTT.

This chain uses TRBV10-2 with TRBJ2-7; 12 positions match TRBD2. J was trimmed by 2 bases and V by 5 bases; bases with no gene match: 1. The CDR3 is 14 amino acids. Germline V gene data show CDR1 as WSHSY and CDR2 as SAAADI. The CDR3 reads CASSRTSGTYEQYF. For the CDR3, the DNA is TGCGCCAGCAGTCGGACTAGCGGGACCTACGAGCAGTACTTC.

The chain combines TRBV6-5 with TRBJ2-7; 7 bases align to TRBD1. The CDR3 is made up of 12 amino acids. Trimming cost V 5 bases and J 4 bases; bases outside gene matches: 2. Germline CDR1 reads MNHEY; CDR2 reads SVGAGI. CDR3 in DNA: TGTGCCAGCAGTCCAGGGGGATACGAGCAGTACTTC. Translated: CASSPGGYEQYF.

The chain combines TRBV5-1 with TRBJ2-7; TRBD1 matches at 8 bases. Trimming removed 4 bases from V and 7 bases from J; junction bases left unmatched: 7. The CDR3 sequence is 13 residues long. Germline values: CDR1 SGHRS, CDR2 YFSETQ. The CDR3, as DNA: TGCGCCAGCAGCGCGGACAGGGCTCGGGAGCAGTACTTC. This gives the protein CASSADRAREQYF.

The chain links TRBV28 to TRBJ1-5; TRBD1 might be the D (5 bases). With 2 bases removed from V and 3 bases from J, the gap between germline ends came to 11 bases. CDR1 is MDHEN, CDR2 SYDVKM, per germline. The CDR3 contains 15 residues. The DNA for the CDR3 is TGTGCCAGCAGTTTAGTATACAGGTCCAATCAGCCCCAGCATTTT. The encoded protein is CASSLVYRSNQPQHF.

The chain uses TRBV30 and TRBJ1-2, with D possibly being TRBD1 (5 bases). V was pared by 3 bases and J by 0 bases, with 17 bases between. The germline gives CDR1 GTSNPN, CDR2 SVGIG (reference sequence). The CDR3 contains 16 residues. CDR3 residues: CAWRNLRTTTNYGYTF. CDR3 DNA sequence: TGTGCCTGGAGAAACCTTAGGACAACAACTAACTATGGCTACACCTTC. Variable domain in full (rest from reference TRBV30 and TRBJ1-2): SQTIHQWPATLVQPVGSPLSLECTVEGTSNPNLYWYRQAAGRGLQLLFYSVGIGQISSEVPQNLSASRPQDRQFILSSKKLLLSDSGFYLCAWRNLRTTTNYGYTFGSGTRLTVV.

The rearrangement uses TRBV4-1 and TRBJ1-5; 8 nucleotides match TRBD1. The CDR3 is 17 residues long. V was pared by 0 bases and J by 2 bases, with 6 bases of the junction left unmatched. Per germline, CDR1 MGHRA and CDR2 YSYEKL. This CDR3 is CASSQENRGFRNQPQHF. In DNA, the CDR3 is TGCGCCAGCAGCCAAGAAAACAGGGGGTTTCGCAATCAGCCCCAGCATTTT.

The chain's CDR3 is CASSATRGHRTEAFF. The CDR3 nucleotides read TGCGCCAGCAGTGCGACCCGGGGACATCGAACGGAAGCTTTCTTT. V gene TRBV10-1 combines with J gene TRBJ1-1; D perhaps matches TRBD1 (6 bases). Germline assignment: CDR1 WNHNN and CDR2 SYGVQD (reference sequence). CDR3 size: 15 residues. Trimming shortened V by 4 bases and J by 8 bases, and 20 bases separated the two germline ends.

The chain is built from TRBV7-8 and TRBJ1-1; D is uncertain. The germline V gene encodes CDR1 SGHVS and CDR2 FQNEAQ. The CDR3 loop spans 12 amino acids. V was shortened by 3 bases and J by 4 bases, with 6 bases between the two germline ends. CDR3 DNA: TGTGCCAGCAGCTTCGCAGGCACTGAAGCTTTCTTT. Protein sequence: CASSFAGTEAFF.

The genes are TRBV7-3 and TRBJ2-1, with a weak D call TRBD1 (5 bases). This CDR3 contains 15 residues. CDR1 SGHTA and CDR2 FQGTGA come from the germline V gene. Trimming took off 1 base at V and 8 bases at J, with 15 bases between the two ends. The CDR3 loop is CASSLRPGFWDEQFF. In DNA, the CDR3 is TGTGCCAGCAGCTTAAGGCCAGGGTTTTGGGATGAGCAGTTCTTC.

This clone was observed a single time. The chain carries TRBV7-2 and TRBJ2-3, with 11 nucleotides matching TRBD2. The trim removed 5 bases at V and 6 bases at J, leaving 7 bases unmatched. Germline CDR1 is SGHTA and CDR2 is FQGNSA. The CDR3 runs to 15 residues. The DNA of the CDR3 is TGTGCCAGCAGCGGTACTAGCGGGAGTTGGGATACGCAGTATTTT. Translation gives CASSGTSGSWDTQYF.

The genes are TRBV7-6 and TRBJ2-1; D unclear. The V gene's germline CDR1 is SGHVS and CDR2 FNYEAQ. This CDR3 contains 15 residues. The germline V and J ends were trimmed by 5 bases and 9 bases, with 20 bases remaining between them. CDR3 bases: TGTGCCAGCAGCCCTGGATCCCTAGAATCTGCTGAGCAGTTCTTC. Translating gives CASSPGSLESAEQFF.

This clone was counted between two and nine times. The germline gene is not matched at one end of the junction; a read error may be the cause. V gene TRBV7-7 combines with J gene TRBJ1-3, with 10 bases that match TRBD1. Germline values: CDR1 SSHAT, CDR2 FNYEAQ (reference sequence). The CDR3 is made up of 13 amino acids. In DNA form, the CDR3 reads TGTGCTAGCAGCTTGGGACAGGGGAACACCATATATTTT. It specifies CASSLGQGNTIYF.

The V call is TRBV7-4, the J call TRBJ2-1; TRBD2 matches at 7 bases. Germline-derived CDR1 and CDR2 are SGHVT and SQSDAQ. The CDR3 runs to 12 residues. The CDR3 coding sequence is TGTGACTGGGGGGGCTCCTACAATGAGCAGTTCTTC. Its translation is CDWGGSYNEQFF.

CDR3 in DNA: TGTGCCAGTAGTATAGCTCAGGGGGCCCGGGGGGATACGCAGTATTTT. Amino acid sequence: CASSIAQGARGDTQYF. The chain joins TRBV19 to TRBJ2-3; TRBD1 aligns across 8 bases. The V segment lost 1 base and the J segment 6 bases; nucleotides outside the gene matches: 9. This CDR3 region has 16 residues. Germline CDR1 and CDR2: LNHDA and SQIVND (reference sequence). The variable domain in full, completed from reference TRBV19 and TRBJ2-3, reads DGGITQSPKYLFRKEGQNVTLSCEQNLNHDAMYWYRQDPGQGLRLIYYSQIVNDFQKGDIAEGYSVSREKKESFPLTVTSAQKNPTAFYLCASSIAQGARGDTQYFGPGTRLTVL.

The rearrangement links TRBV19 to TRBJ2-2; perhaps TRBD2 as D (7 bases). V was pared by 7 bases and J by 6 bases, with 15 bases between. Germline V gives CDR1 LNHDA, CDR2 SQIVND (reference sequence). CDR3 length: 14 residues. The CDR3 region is CASNGGGASGELFF. The CDR3 DNA is TGTGCCAGTAATGGGGGGGGCGCATCCGGGGAGCTGTTTTTT. Full variable domain (rest looked up from reference TRBV19 and TRBJ2-2): DGGITQSPKYLFRKEGQNVTLSCEQNLNHDAMYWYRQDPGQGLRLIYYSQIVNDFQKGDIAEGYSVSREKKESFPLTVTSAQKNPTAFYLCASNGGGASGELFFGEGSRLTVL.

The V gene is TRBV5-4, the J gene TRBJ2-3; TRBD2 agrees at 7 bases. J gave up 6 bases and V 5 bases, and 12 bases lay outside the gene matches. Germline V gene lookup returns CDR1 SGHNT and CDR2 YYREEE (reference sequence). The CDR3 length is 15 residues. As DNA, the CDR3 is TGTGCCAGCAGTTCTCAGACTAGCATTCCCGATACGCAGTATTTT. Protein: CASSSQTSIPDTQYF.

V usage is TRBV7-9 and J usage is TRBJ2-2; 12 bases match TRBD2. J lost 7 bases, V lost 5 bases, and 8 bases had no gene match. The CDR3 loop spans 16 amino acids. Looked up from germline, CDR1 is SEHNR and CDR2 is FQNEAQ (reference sequence). The CDR3 is CASSQTSGSRNGELFF. CDR3 sequence (DNA): TGTGCCAGCAGCCAGACTAGCGGGAGTCGGAACGGGGAGCTGTTTTTT.

The genes are TRBV5-1 and TRBJ1-4; perhaps TRBD1 as D (6 bases). The CDR3 length is 15 residues. The V and J ends lost 0 bases and 8 bases respectively, with 14 bases between them. Germline V gives CDR1 SGHRS, CDR2 YFSETQ. The CDR3 nucleotides read TGCGCCAGCAGCTTGGGGCCAGGGGTAGGCGAAAAACTGTTTTTT. Translating it yields CASSLGPGVGEKLFF.

The genes are TRBV6-1 and TRBJ1-3; possibly TRBD1 for D (5 bases). The CDR3 extends over 13 amino acids. Trimming shortened V by 10 bases and J by 0 bases, and 10 bases separated the two germline ends. The germline gives CDR1 MNHNS, CDR2 SASEGT. CDR3: CATSGGSGNTIYF. As DNA, the CDR3 is TGTGCCACCTCGGGGGGCTCTGGAAACACCATATATTTT.

V and J are TRBV11-3 and TRBJ2-1; D perhaps matches TRBD1 (5 bases). Germline V gene sequence: CDR1 SGHNT, CDR2 YENEEA. The CDR3 has 13 residues. V lost 3 bases to trimming and J lost 6 bases, with 9 bases between them. Here the CDR3 DNA reads TGTGCCAGCAGCTTCGGACACGCCAATGAGCAGTTCTTC. Its translation is CASSFGHANEQFF.